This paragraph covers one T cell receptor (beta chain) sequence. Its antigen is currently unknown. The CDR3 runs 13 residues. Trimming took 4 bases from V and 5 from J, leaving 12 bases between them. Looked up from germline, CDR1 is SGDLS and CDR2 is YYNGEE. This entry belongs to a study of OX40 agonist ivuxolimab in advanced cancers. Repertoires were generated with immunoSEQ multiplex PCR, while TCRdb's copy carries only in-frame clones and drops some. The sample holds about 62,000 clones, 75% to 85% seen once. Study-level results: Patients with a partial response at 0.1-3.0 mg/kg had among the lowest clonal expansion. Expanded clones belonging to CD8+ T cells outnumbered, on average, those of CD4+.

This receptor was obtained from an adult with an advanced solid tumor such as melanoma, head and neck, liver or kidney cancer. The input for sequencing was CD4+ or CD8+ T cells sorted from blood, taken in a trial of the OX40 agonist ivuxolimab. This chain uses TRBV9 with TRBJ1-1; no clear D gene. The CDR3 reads CASSPTLWTEAFF. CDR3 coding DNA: TGTGCCAGCAGCCCCACGCTTTGGACTGAAGCTTTCTTT.